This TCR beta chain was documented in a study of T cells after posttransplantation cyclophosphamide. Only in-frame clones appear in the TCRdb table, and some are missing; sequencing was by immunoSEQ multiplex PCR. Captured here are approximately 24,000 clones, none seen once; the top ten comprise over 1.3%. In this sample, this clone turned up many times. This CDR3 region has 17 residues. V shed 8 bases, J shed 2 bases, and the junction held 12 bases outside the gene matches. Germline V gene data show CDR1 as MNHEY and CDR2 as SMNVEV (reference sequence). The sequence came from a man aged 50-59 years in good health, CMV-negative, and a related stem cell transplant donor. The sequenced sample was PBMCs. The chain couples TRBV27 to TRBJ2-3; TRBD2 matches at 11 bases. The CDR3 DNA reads TGTGCCAGCGGGACTAGCGGTCGGCTGGTGGACACAGATACGCAGTATTTT. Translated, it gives CASGTSGRLVDTDTQYF.